A single sample gave rise to the 16 T cell receptor beta chains below, sequenced in a study of T cells in women clearing cervical HPV infection. Clones were read by immunoSEQ multiplex PCR, and TCRdb kept only the in-frame ones, dropping some. Across fewer than 40,000 clones, the top ten clones capture less than 9.5% of the sample. The sample comprised blood buffy coat. The source is a woman between 18 and 70 years old with a cervical HPV16 infection that either progressed to CIN3+ or cleared (not recorded which).

Regarding this clone: The sequence runs out 3 residues before the end of the CDR3; the remainder is reconstructed from the germline J gene. The V and J genes are TRBV19 and TRBJ1-2; D may be TRBD1 (5 bases). Germline V gene sequence: CDR1 LNHDA, CDR2 SQIVND (reference sequence). The CDR3 contains 15 residues. Incomplete CDR3 DNA: TGTGCCAGTAGCGTGGACGGGGGACCCTCCTACGAC. Amino acids: CASSVDGGPSYD. From start to end, the CDR3 is CASSVDGGPSYDYTF. The variable domain in full, completed from reference TRBV19 and TRBJ1-2, reads DGGITQSPKYLFRKEGQNVTLSCEQNLNHDAMYWYRQDPGQGLRLIYYSQIVNDFQKGDIAEGYSVSREKKESFPLTVTSAQKNPTAFYLCASSVDGGPSYDYTFGSGTRLTVV.

With regard to this clone: The read gets to within 3 residues of the CDR3 end, and the germline J gene fills in the rest. This sequence joins TRBV5-6 and TRBJ2-7; tentative D call: TRBD2 (6 bases). The CDR3 sequence is 14 residues long. V was cut by 0 bases and J by 6 bases, with 13 bases left in between. Germline CDR1 SGHDT, CDR2 YYEEEE. The CDR3 DNA, read in part, is TGTGCCAGCAGCTTGGTCGGGGGTGTAGGCGAG. Its protein product is CASSLVGGVGE. The whole CDR3 is CASSLVGGVGEQYF.

Regarding this clone: The CDR3 end is not reached by the read, which stops 3 residues before it; the germline J gene fills it in. The rearrangement joins TRBV20-1 to TRBJ2-3; D may be TRBD2 (5 bases). Germline CDR1 DFQATT, CDR2 SNEGSKA (reference sequence). This CDR3 region has 14 residues. Trimming removed 5 bases at V and 3 bases at J, with 15 bases between. This chain's CDR3 is CSASAYRGTDTQYF. The covered CDR3 bases are TGCAGTGCTTCGGCCTACCGCGGGACAGATACG.

Regarding this clone: With the read ending 3 residues before the CDR3 end, the germline J gene is used to fill in that end. The gene calls are TRBV5-1 and TRBJ1-2, with D maybe TRBD1 (6 bases). Germline V gene sequence: CDR1 SGHRS, CDR2 YFSETQ. The CDR3 is made up of 18 amino acids. V dropped 0 bases and J dropped 0 bases, with 18 bases sitting between them. The DNA read from the CDR3 is TGCGCCAGCAGCTTGGCCCTGACAGGCCGAACGTCTAACTATGGC. This sequence encodes CASSLALTGRTSNYG. The CDR3 in its entirety is CASSLALTGRTSNYGYTF.

A note on this clone: The CDR3 end is not reached by the read, which stops 3 residues before it; the germline J gene fills it in. The chain links TRBV29-1 to TRBJ2-1; D perhaps matches TRBD1 (5 bases). This CDR3 has 12 residues. V was shortened by 4 bases and J by 7 bases, with 11 bases between the two germline ends. The V gene's germline CDR1 is SQVTM and CDR2 ANQGSEA. Partial CDR3 DNA: TGCAGCGTTGGAACCAGGGTTAATGAG. Translation gives CSVGTRVNE. The whole CDR3 region reads CSVGTRVNEQFF.

Worth noting for this clone: The read stops 3 residues short of the end of the CDR3; the missing end is completed from the germline J gene. The chain is built from TRBV12-3 or TRBV12-4 and TRBJ1-3; D is perhaps TRBD1 (5 bases). Trimming left V 3 bases short and J 0 bases short, with 21 bases between. CDR3 length: 19 residues. CDR3 region: CASSFGRLLGDSSGNTIYF. The covered CDR3 bases are TGTGCCAGCAGTTTCGGACGGCTCCTAGGCGACAGCTCTGGAAACACC.

As concerns this clone: The read is 3 residues too short to cover the CDR3 end, so that end is filled in from the germline J gene. V is TRBV2 and J is TRBJ1-6; tentatively, D is TRBD1 (6 bases). This CDR3 has 17 residues. Per germline, CDR1 SNHLY and CDR2 FYNNEI. V gave up 4 bases and J gave up 4 bases, with 17 bases separating them. The CDR3 here is CASSGGGRNLYNSPLHF. The CDR3 bases that were read are TGTGCCAGCAGTGGGGGGGGCAGAAATCTATATAATTCACCC.

Worth noting for this clone: The sequence runs out 3 residues before the end of the CDR3; the remainder is reconstructed from the germline J gene. The V and J genes are TRBV11-2 and TRBJ2-7; TRBD1 matches 7 bases. J gave up 3 bases and V 7 bases, and 9 bases lay outside the gene matches. The CDR3 length is 14 residues. CDR1 and CDR2 (germline): SGHAT, FQNNGV. Partial CDR3 DNA: TGTGCCAGCACACGACAGGGTGGTAGCTACGAG. Amino acids: CASTRQGGSYE. The entire CDR3 reads CASTRQGGSYEQYF. The variable domain in full, with the rest retrieved from reference TRBV11-2 and TRBJ2-7, is EAGVAQSPRYKIIEKRQSVAFWCNPISGHATLYWYQQILGQGPKLLIQFQNNGVVDDSQLPKDRFSAERLKGVDSTLKIQPAKLEDSAVYLCASTRQGGSYEQYFGPGTRLTVT.

Turning to this clone: The read is 3 residues too short to cover the CDR3 end, so that end is filled in from the germline J gene. The chain joins TRBV7-6 to TRBJ2-1, with 10 bases identical to TRBD1. V shed 5 bases and J 0 bases; nucleotides not matched to a gene: 7. This CDR3 contains 17 residues. Germline CDR1 reads SGHVS; CDR2 reads FNYEAQ. The CDR3 loop reads CASSRLRQGASYNEQFF. The sequenced CDR3 bases are TGTGCCAGCAGCCGCCTTCGACAGGGGGCCTCCTACAATGAG.

Concerning this clone: The CDR3 is cut off 3 residues early in the read; its end comes from the germline J gene. J is TRBJ1-2 and V is TRBV12-3 or TRBV12-4, with TRBD1 as a possible D gene (5 bases). The CDR3 has 13 residues. The CDR3 is CASNLGRGTGYTF. The CDR3 bases that were read are TGTGCCAGCAACCTAGGAAGGGGAACGGGC.

On this clone: From the germline J gene comes the end of the CDR3, since the read stops 3 residues before it. The chain carries TRBV19 and TRBJ1-1, with 7 bases aligning to TRBD1. Germline trimming cut 3 bases from V and 1 base from J; bases unmatched to any gene: 8. Germline CDR1 is LNHDA and CDR2 is SQIVND (reference sequence). The CDR3 length is 16 residues. The sequenced part of the CDR3 DNA is TGTGCCAGTAGTATGTGGGAGGGGGCCTCGAACACTGAA. Its protein product is CASSMWEGASNTE. The whole CDR3 is CASSMWEGASNTEAFF. Full variable domain (remainder filled in from reference TRBV19 and TRBJ1-1): DGGITQSPKYLFRKEGQNVTLSCEQNLNHDAMYWYRQDPGQGLRLIYYSQIVNDFQKGDIAEGYSVSREKKESFPLTVTSAQKNPTAFYLCASSMWEGASNTEAFFGQGTRLTVV.

Remarks on this clone: With the read ending 3 residues before the CDR3 end, the germline J gene is used to fill in that end. V is TRBV9 and J is TRBJ2-3; 10 nucleotides agree with TRBD2. This CDR3 has 20 residues. Germline assignment: CDR1 SGDLS and CDR2 YYNGEE. Losses at the gene ends were 0 bases for V and 6 bases for J; bases not matched to a gene: 19. Partial CDR3 DNA: TGTGCCAGCAGCGTAGTATCCCGGAAAGAGGCTAGCGGGGGAAAGGATACG. It codes for CASSVVSRKEASGGKDT. The complete CDR3 sequence is CASSVVSRKEASGGKDTQYF.

A word on this clone: The CDR3 is cut off 3 residues early in the read; its end comes from the germline J gene. V is TRBV7-2 and J is TRBJ2-1, with D possibly matching TRBD2 (6 bases). The CDR3 totals 15 residues. V was pared by 2 bases and J by 2 bases, with 10 bases between. Germline values: CDR1 SGHTA, CDR2 FQGNSA. The CDR3: CASSLFGGAYNEQFF. CDR3 bases read: TGTGCCAGCAGCTTATTTGGCGGGGCCTACAATGAG.

Details on this clone: The CDR3 end falls 3 residues outside the read, so it is completed with the germline J gene. The chain joins TRBV20-1 to TRBJ2-7; 9 positions match TRBD2. V lost 1 base, J lost 3 bases, and 7 bases stayed unmatched. The germline V gene encodes CDR1 DFQATT and CDR2 SNEGSKA (reference sequence). The CDR3 runs to 15 residues. The sequenced CDR3 bases are TGCAGTGCTAGAGTAGGAGGGACTAGCCTCTACGAG. Translated: CSARVGGTSLYE. The CDR3, in full, reads CSARVGGTSLYEQYF.

A word on this clone: Read data end 3 residues before the CDR3 end; the end is taken from the germline J gene. V is TRBV20-1 and J is TRBJ1-3, with D unresolved. The CDR3 is made up of 16 amino acids. The V and J ends lost 0 bases and 3 bases respectively, with 15 bases between them. Germline V gene lookup returns CDR1 DFQATT and CDR2 SNEGSKA (reference sequence). CDR3 sequence reads: CSARDSRTDIGNTIYF. Partial CDR3 DNA: TGCAGTGCTAGAGATAGTCGTACAGATATTGGAAACACC.

With respect to this clone: The CDR3 end falls 3 residues outside the read, so it is completed with the germline J gene. The V gene is TRBV7-2, the J gene TRBJ1-5; no clear D gene. Germline assignment: CDR1 SGHTA and CDR2 FQGNSA. This CDR3 is built from 12 residues. V lost 6 bases and J lost 3, with 6 bases in between. The part of the CDR3 DNA that was read is TGTGCCAGCAGTATTAACAATCAGCCC. Translation: CASSINNQP. The whole CDR3 reads CASSINNQPQHF.